This entry features one TCR beta chain sequence. Its cognate antigen is unknown. This sample is drawn from a study of T cell responses to AZD1222 COVID-19 vaccine. Doses given second, at about 4 or about 12 weeks, were pooled. Study results and caveats: Reports say nearly half of spike-specific TCRs go after unmutated variant regions. Compared with day 0, the breadth and depth of the Spike-specific TCR repertoire rose significantly after two doses of AZD1222.

The method was immunoSEQ multiplex PCR; TCRdb's version includes in-frame clones alone and lacks a portion of them. This repertoire shows 140,000 or so clones, around 83% found once; its top ten account for approximately 5%. The CDR3 spans 17 residues. Between the trimmed V and J ends, which lost 3 bases and 4 bases, there was a span of 18 bases. CDR1 is ENHRY, CDR2 SYGVKD, per germline. The TCR originated in an adult who received the AZD1222 COVID-19 vaccine. The specimen was peripheral blood, collected 28 days after the second AZD1222 dose. This chain connects TRBV10-3 to TRBJ2-2; perhaps TRBD1 as D (5 bases). This chain's CDR3 is CAISDPDGASSTGELFF. DNA for the CDR3: TGTGCCATCAGTGACCCTGATGGGGCCTCATCCACCGGGGAGCTGTTTTTT.